These 5 T cell receptor beta chains originate from one sample sequenced in a study of cytomegalovirus exposure and HLA in healthy donors. In the PCR, 60 Vbeta and 13 Jbeta primers were used. Here immunoSEQ multiplex PCR was the method, and the copy in TCRdb shows in-frame clones only, minus some. The sample records more than 150,000 clones, roughly 83% being singletons. The material sequenced was PBMCs. The source of these receptors is a boy between 10 and 17 years old in good health and CMV-seronegative.

This clone was picked up one time. The chain employs TRBV7-9 and TRBJ2-7, with 7 bases identical to TRBD1. After removal of 6 bases from V and 1 base from J, the junction contained 3 bases not matched to a gene. CDR1 is SEHNR and CDR2 is FQNEAQ in the germline V gene (reference sequence). The CDR3 extends over 13 amino acids. The CDR3 region is CASRSDRSYEQYF. The CDR3 DNA reads as TGTGCCAGCAGATCGGACAGGTCCTACGAGCAGTACTTC.

This chain joins TRBV6-6 and TRBJ1-1, with D maybe TRBD1 (6 bases). V was cut by 2 bases and J by 0 bases, with 7 bases left in between. Per germline, CDR1 MNHNY and CDR2 SVGAGI (reference sequence). The CDR3 contains 14 residues. For the CDR3, the DNA is TGTGCCAGCAGTTACACAGGGATGAACACTGAAGCTTTCTTT. Translating gives CASSYTGMNTEAFF.

The V and J genes are TRBV7-9 and TRBJ1-3; weak D call: TRBD1 (6 bases). The CDR3 covers 17 residues. Germline V gives CDR1 SEHNR, CDR2 FQNEAQ (reference sequence). The V end was cut by 4 bases, the J end by 1 base, with 17 bases between. DNA of the CDR3: TGTGCCAGCAGCTCCTGGGGGGGCGACCGATCTGGAAACACCATATATTTT. As protein: CASSSWGGDRSGNTIYF.

This rearrangement joins TRBV4-3 to TRBJ2-7, with D unresolved. Germline V gene lookup returns CDR1 LGHNA and CDR2 YSLEER. Trimming took 2 bases from V and 3 from J, leaving 8 bases between them. This CDR3 is built from 13 residues. CDR3 sequence: CASSQTPIYEQYF. For the CDR3, the DNA is TGCGCCAGCAGCCAAACTCCCATCTACGAGCAGTACTTC.

The V call is TRBV18, the J call TRBJ2-5, with D possibly matching TRBD2 (6 bases). Trimming took off 5 bases at V and 0 bases at J, with 10 bases between the two ends. There are 14 residues in the CDR3. CDR1 KGHSH and CDR2 LQKENI come from the germline V gene. The DNA for the CDR3 is TGTGCCAGCTCAAAAAGCGGGTACCAAGAGACCCAGTACTTC. Residues: CASSKSGYQETQYF.